These T cell receptor beta chains were read from a single sample in a study of T-cell memory formation after mild COVID-19. TCRdb independently ran MiXCR on the 5' RACE reads; one entry per CDR3 protein. Of roughly 130,000 distinct CDR3 sequences listed, about 6% were seen once; the top ten hold about 2.2%. The sample taken for sequencing was PBMCs or a T cell subset sorted from them (not recorded which). Receptors were obtained from an adult woman who had mild COVID-19 (a few samples of this study predate the infection). Cell type and time point are not known. Both conserved end residues are part of each CDR3. D genes are given only for firm matches. Not all rows give a size; the values are once, few, many and, for expanded clones, a class.

many NA TRBJ2-6 TRBV3-1 TGTGCCAGCAGCCAAGAGCTCTCTGGGGCCAACGTCCTGACTTTC CASSQELSGANVLTF
NA NA TRBJ2-2 TRBV4-1 TGCGCCAGCAAGAGACAGGAGGAAGGCGGGGAGCTGTTTTTT CASKRQEEGGELFF
few NA TRBJ1-1 TRBV25-1 TGTGCCAGCAGTGAGGCGGGGGCAGGGAAAGCTTTCTTT CASSEAGAGKAFF
NA TRBD2 TRBJ2-1 TRBV20-1 TGCAGTGCTAGAGATTCGACTAGCGGGGGAACCGTGAGCTCCTACAATGAGCGGTTCTTC CSARDSTSGGTVSSYNERFF
NA NA TRBJ2-1 TRBV25-1 TGTGCCAGCAGTGGTGGGAGAGGGGGCTCCTACAATGAGCAGTTCTTC CASSGGRGGSYNEQFF
NA NA TRBJ1-6 TRBV9 TGTGCCAGCAGCGTAGGTCGGGGAGGAGCCAATAATTCACCCCTCCACTTT CASSVGRGGANNSPLHF
many NA TRBJ2-7 TRBV7-2 TGTGCCAGCAGTCCGGGGAGGAGCTCCTACGAGCAGTACTTC CASSPGRSSYEQYF
NA NA TRBJ2-3 TRBV7-2 TGTGCCAGCAGTGTATCAGGGACTCCCACAGATACGCAGTATTTT CASSVSGTPTDTQYF
NA NA TRBJ1-5 TRBV6-5 TGTGCCAGCAGGCCGGGACTTCTTAGCAATCAGCCCCAGCATTTT CASRPGLLSNQPQHF
many TRBD1 TRBJ1-2 TRBV7-2 TGTGCCAGCAGCCGCGGACAGGGACATGGCTACACCTTC CASSRGQGHGYTF
medium-sized NA TRBJ2-2 TRBV12-3/TRBV12-4 TGTGCCAGCAGTTTAGCGGGGGGGAACACCGGGGAGCTGTTTTTT CASSLAGGNTGELFF